The entry below describes one T cell receptor (beta chain). Its antigen is not known. Produced via immunoSEQ multiplex PCR; TCRdb's table is partial and in-frame only. Of about 140,000 clones listed, just under 95% are singletons. This sample is part of a study of T cell responses to AZD1222 COVID-19 vaccine. The study, taken as a whole, reports: After two AZD1222 doses, spike-specific TCR breadth and depth rose versus day 0.

With V trimmed by 4 bases and J by 0 bases, 6 bases remained unmatched. CDR3 size: 16 residues. CDR1 is ENHRY, CDR2 SYGVKD, per germline. V and J are TRBV10-3 and TRBJ1-3; the match to TRBD1 covers 7 bases. This TCR came from an adult in good health. The specimen comprised peripheral blood, sampled on day 0 of AZD1222 vaccination. CDR3 sequence reads: CAISVGQALSGNTIYF. The CDR3 nucleotides read TGTGCCATCAGTGTAGGACAGGCGCTCTCTGGAAACACCATATATTTT.